The sequence of this T cell receptor beta chain was determined in a study of CD8+ T cells in alopecia areata. Germline CDR1 and CDR2: SGHRS and YFSETQ. CDR3 length: 16 amino acids. V lost 7 bases, J lost 7 bases, and 15 bases stayed unmatched. In this sample, this clone turned up a few times. The authors extracted RNA and reverse transcribed it into cDNA as the sequencing template. Method: immunoSEQ multiplex PCR; TCRdb's copy keeps in-frame clones and lacks some. The sample includes about 140,000 clones, roughly 46% of them seen just once. This sequence joins TRBV5-1 and TRBJ2-1, with TRBD1 matching 9 bases. The receptor comes from a human donor with alopecia areata. This specimen consisted of CD4+ T cells sorted from blood, obtained at week 0. The chain's CDR3 is CASFPNRDRVRNEQFF. The DNA of the CDR3 is TGCGCCAGCTTCCCAAACCGGGACAGGGTTAGAAATGAGCAGTTCTTC.